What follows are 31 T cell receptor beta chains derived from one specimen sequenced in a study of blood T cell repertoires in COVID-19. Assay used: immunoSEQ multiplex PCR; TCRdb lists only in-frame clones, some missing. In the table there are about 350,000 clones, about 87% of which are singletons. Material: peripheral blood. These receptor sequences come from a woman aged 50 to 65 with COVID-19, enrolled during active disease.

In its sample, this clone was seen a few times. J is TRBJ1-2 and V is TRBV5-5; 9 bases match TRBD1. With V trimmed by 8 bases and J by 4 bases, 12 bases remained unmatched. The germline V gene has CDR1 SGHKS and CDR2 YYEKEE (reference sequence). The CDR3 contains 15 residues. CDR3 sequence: CASRPRDRGGYGYTF. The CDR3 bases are TGTGCCAGTAGACCTCGAGACAGGGGGGGCTATGGCTACACCTTC. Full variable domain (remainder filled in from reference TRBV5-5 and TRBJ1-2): DAGVTQSPTHLIKTRGQQVTLRCSPISGHKSVSWYQQVLGQGPQFIFQYYEKEERGRGNFPDRFSARQFPNYSSELNVNALLLGDSALYLCASRPRDRGGYGYTFGSGTRLTVV.

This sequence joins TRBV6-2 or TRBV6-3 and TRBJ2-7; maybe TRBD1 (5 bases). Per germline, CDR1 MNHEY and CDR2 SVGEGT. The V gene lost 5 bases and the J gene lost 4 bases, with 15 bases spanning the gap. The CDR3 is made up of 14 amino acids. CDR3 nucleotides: TGTGCCAGCAGTAGAAGACAGCTGTGGTACGAGCAGTACTTC. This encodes CASSRRQLWYEQYF.

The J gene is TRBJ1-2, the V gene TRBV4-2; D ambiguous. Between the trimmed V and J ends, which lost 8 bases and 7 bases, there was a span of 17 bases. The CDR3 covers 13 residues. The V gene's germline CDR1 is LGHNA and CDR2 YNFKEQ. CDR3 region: CASLKESGSGYTF. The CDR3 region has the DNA TGTGCCAGCCTTAAAGAAAGCGGAAGTGGCTACACCTTC.

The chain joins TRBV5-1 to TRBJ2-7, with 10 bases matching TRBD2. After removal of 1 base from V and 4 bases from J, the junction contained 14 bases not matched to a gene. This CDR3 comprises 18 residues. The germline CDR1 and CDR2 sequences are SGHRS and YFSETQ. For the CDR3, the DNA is TGCGCCAGCAGCTTGCGGGGCCTAGCGGGAGATCGCCAGTACGAGCAGTACTTC. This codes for CASSLRGLAGDRQYEQYF.

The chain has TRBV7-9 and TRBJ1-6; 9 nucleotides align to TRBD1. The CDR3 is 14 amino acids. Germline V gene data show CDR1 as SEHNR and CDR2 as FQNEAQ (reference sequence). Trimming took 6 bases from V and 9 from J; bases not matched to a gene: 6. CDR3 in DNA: TGTGCCAGCAGGCTGGGGACAGGGTTTTCACCCCTCCACTTT. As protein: CASRLGTGFSPLHF.

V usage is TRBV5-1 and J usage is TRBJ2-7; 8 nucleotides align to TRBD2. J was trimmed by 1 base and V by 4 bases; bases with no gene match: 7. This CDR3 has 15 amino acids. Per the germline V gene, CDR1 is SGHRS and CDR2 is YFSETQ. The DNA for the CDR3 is TGCGCCAGCAGCGGGGGGACTAGTGAGTCCTACGAGCAGTACTTC. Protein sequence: CASSGGTSESYEQYF.

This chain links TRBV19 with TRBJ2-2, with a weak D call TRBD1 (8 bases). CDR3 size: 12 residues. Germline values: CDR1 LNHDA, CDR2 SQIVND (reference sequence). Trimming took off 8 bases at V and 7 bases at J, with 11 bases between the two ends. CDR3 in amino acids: CASYRGGGELFF. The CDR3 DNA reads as TGTGCCAGTTACAGGGGGGGCGGGGAGCTGTTTTTT.

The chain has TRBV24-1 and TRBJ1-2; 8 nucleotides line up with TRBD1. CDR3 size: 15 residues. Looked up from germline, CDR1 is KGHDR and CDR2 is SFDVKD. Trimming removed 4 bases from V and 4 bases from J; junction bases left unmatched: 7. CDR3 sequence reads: CATSEVQGAGYGYTF. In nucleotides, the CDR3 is TGTGCCACCAGTGAGGTCCAGGGGGCCGGCTATGGCTACACCTTC.

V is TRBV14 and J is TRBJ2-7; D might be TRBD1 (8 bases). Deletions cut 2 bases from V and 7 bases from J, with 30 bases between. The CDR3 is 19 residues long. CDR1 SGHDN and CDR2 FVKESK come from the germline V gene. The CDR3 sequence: CASSQKTGAKPGGSREQYF. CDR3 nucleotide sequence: TGTGCCAGCAGCCAAAAGACAGGGGCGAAACCGGGGGGATCTCGGGAGCAGTACTTC.

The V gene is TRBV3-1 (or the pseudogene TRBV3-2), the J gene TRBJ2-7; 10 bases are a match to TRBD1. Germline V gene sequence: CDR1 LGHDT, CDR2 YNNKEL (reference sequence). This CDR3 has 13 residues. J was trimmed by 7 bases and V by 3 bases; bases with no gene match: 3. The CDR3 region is CASSQTGGREQYF. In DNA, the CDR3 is TGTGCCAGCAGCCAGACAGGGGGCAGGGAGCAGTACTTC.

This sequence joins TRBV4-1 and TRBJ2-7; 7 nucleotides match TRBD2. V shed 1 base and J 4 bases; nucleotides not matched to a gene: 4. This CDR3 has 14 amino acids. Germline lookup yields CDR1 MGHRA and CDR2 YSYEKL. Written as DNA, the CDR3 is TGCGCCAGCAGCCAAGTGGGGGGGGATTACGAGCAGTACTTC. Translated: CASSQVGGDYEQYF.

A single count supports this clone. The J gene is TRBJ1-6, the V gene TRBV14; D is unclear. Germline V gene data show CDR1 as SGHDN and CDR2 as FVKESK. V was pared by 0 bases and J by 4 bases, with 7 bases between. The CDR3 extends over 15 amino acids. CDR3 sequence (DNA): TGTGCCAGCAGCCAAGATACAGATTATAATTCACCCCTCCACTTT. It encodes CASSQDTDYNSPLHF.

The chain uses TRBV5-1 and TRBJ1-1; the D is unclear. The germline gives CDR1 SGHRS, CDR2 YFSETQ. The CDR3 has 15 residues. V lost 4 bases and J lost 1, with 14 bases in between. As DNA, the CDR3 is TGCGCCAGCAGCCCAAATCCGATCGGGAACACTGAAGCTTTCTTT. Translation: CASSPNPIGNTEAFF. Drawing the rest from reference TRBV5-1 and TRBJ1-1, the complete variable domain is KAGVTQTPRYLIKTRGQQVTLSCSPISGHRSVSWYQQTPGQGLQFLFEYFSETQRNKGNFPGRFSGRQFSNSRSEMNVSTLELGDSALYLCASSPNPIGNTEAFFGQGTRLTVV.

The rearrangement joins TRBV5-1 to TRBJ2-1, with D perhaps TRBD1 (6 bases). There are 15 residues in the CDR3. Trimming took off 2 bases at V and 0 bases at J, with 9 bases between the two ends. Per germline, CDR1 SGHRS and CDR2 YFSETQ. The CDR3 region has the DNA TGCGCCAGCAGCTTAGAGGACAGCTCCTACAATGAGCAGTTCTTC. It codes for CASSLEDSSYNEQFF.

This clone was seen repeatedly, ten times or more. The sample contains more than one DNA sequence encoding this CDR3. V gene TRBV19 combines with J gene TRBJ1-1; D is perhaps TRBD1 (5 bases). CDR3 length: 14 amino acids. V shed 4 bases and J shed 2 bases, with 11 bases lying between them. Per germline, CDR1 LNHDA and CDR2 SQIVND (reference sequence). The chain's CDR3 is CASSRTTANTEAFF. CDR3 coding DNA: TGTGCCAGTAGTAGAACGACAGCTAACACTGAAGCTTTCTTT.

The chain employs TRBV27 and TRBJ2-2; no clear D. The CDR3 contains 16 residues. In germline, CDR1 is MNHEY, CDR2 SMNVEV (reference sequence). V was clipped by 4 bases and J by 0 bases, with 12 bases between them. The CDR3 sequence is CASSSPWQANTGELFF. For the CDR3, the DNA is TGTGCCAGCAGTTCACCGTGGCAGGCGAACACCGGGGAGCTGTTTTTT.

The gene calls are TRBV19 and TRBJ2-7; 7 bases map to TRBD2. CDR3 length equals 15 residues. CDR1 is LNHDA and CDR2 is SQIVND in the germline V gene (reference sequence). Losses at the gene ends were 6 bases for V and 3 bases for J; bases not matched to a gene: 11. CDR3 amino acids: CASRASAGRDYEQYF. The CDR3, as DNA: TGTGCCAGTAGGGCTTCGGCGGGGAGGGACTACGAGCAGTACTTC. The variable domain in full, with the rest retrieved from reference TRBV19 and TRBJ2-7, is DGGITQSPKYLFRKEGQNVTLSCEQNLNHDAMYWYRQDPGQGLRLIYYSQIVNDFQKGDIAEGYSVSREKKESFPLTVTSAQKNPTAFYLCASRASAGRDYEQYFGPGTRLTVT.

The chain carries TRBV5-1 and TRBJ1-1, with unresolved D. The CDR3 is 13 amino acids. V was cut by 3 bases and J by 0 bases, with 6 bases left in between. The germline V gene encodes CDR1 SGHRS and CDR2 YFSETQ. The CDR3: CASSSNMNTEAFF. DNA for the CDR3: TGCGCCAGCAGCTCCAACATGAACACTGAAGCTTTCTTT.

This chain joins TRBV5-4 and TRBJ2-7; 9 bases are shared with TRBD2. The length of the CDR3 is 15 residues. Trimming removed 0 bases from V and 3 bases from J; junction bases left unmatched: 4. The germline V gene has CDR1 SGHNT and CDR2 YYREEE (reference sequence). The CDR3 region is CASSLGREGGYEQYF. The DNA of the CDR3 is TGTGCCAGCAGCTTGGGGCGGGAGGGGGGCTACGAGCAGTACTTC.

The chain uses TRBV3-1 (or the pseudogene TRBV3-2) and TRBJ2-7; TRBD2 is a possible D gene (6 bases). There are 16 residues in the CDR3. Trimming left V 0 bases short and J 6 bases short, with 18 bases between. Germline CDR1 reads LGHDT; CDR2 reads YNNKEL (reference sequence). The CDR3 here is CASSQDLGGGSPEQYF. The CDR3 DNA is TGTGCCAGCAGCCAAGATCTTGGGGGAGGATCCCCCGAGCAGTACTTC.

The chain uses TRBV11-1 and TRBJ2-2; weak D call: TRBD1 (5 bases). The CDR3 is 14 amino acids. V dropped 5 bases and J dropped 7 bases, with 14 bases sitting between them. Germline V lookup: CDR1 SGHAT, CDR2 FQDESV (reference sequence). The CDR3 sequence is CASSLGPLDGELFF. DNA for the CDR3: TGTGCCAGCAGCCTGGGGCCCCTAGACGGGGAGCTGTTTTTT.

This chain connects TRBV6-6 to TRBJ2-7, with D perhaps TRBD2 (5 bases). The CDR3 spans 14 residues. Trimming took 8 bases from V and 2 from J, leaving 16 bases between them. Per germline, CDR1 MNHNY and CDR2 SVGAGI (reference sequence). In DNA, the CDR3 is TGTGCCAGCTCATTCGGGGTTCGGGCCTACGAGCAGTACTTC. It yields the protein CASSFGVRAYEQYF.

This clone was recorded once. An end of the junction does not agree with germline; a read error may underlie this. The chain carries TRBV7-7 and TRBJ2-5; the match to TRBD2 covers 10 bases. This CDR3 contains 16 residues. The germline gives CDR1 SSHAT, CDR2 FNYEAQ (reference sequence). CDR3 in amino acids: CASSLGLAENQETQYF. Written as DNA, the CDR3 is TGTGCTAGCAGCTTAGGACTAGCGGAAAATCAAGAGACCCAGTACTTC.

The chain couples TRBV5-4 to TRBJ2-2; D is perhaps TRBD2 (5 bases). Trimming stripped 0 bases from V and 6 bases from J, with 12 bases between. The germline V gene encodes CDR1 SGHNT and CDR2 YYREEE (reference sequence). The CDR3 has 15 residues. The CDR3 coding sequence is TGTGCCAGCAGCTTGGGGCGGGTCAACCCCGGGGAGCTGTTTTTT. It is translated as CASSLGRVNPGELFF.

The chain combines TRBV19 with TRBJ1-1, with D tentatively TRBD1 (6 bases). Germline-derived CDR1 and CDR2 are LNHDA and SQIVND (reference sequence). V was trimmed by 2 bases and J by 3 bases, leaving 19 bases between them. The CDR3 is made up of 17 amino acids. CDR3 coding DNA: TGTGCCAGTAGTATAAGCGTTGGGGGCAGATTGGACACTGAAGCTTTCTTT. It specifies CASSISVGGRLDTEAFF.

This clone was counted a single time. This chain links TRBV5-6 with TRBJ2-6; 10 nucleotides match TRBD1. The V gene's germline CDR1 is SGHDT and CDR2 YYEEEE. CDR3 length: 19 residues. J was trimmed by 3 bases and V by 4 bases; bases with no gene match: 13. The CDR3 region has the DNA TGTGCCAGCAGCCTTTCCCGACAGGGGGCATTTTATGGGGCCAACGTCCTGACTTTC. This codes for CASSLSRQGAFYGANVLTF.

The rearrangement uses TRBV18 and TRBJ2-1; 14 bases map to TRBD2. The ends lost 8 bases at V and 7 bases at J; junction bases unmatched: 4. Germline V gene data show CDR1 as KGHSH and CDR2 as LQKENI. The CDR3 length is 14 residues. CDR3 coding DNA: TGTGCCAGCACCGGGACTAGCGGGGGTAATGAGCAGTTCTTC. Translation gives CASTGTSGGNEQFF.

CDR3 sequence: CASKPTYWPSSYNEQFF. The CDR3 region has the DNA TGTGCCAGCAAACCTACTTATTGGCCTAGCTCCTACAATGAGCAGTTCTTC. The chain recombines TRBV2 with TRBJ2-1; unclear D gene. Germline CDR1 SNHLY, CDR2 FYNNEI. V dropped 7 bases and J dropped 0 bases, with 19 bases sitting between them. The CDR3 contains 17 residues.

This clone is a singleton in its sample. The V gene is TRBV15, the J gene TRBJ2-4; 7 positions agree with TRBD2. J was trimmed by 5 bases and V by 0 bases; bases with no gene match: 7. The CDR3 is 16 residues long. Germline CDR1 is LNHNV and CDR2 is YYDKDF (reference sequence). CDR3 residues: CATSRDAASGQNIQYF. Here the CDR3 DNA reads TGTGCCACCAGCAGAGATGCGGCTAGCGGACAAAACATTCAGTACTTC.

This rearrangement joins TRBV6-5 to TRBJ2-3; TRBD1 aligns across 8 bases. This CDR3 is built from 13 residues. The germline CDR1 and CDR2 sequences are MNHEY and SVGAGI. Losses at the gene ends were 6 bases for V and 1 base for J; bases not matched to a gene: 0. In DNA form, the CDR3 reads TGTGCCAGCAGGGGACAGGGCACAGATACGCAGTATTTT. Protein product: CASRGQGTDTQYF.

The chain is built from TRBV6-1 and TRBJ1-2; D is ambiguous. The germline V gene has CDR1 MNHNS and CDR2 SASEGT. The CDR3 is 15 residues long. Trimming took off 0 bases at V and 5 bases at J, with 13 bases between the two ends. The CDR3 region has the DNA TGTGCCAGCAGTGAAGCGCGGCGGGGAGCTTATGGCTACACCTTC. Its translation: CASSEARRGAYGYTF.